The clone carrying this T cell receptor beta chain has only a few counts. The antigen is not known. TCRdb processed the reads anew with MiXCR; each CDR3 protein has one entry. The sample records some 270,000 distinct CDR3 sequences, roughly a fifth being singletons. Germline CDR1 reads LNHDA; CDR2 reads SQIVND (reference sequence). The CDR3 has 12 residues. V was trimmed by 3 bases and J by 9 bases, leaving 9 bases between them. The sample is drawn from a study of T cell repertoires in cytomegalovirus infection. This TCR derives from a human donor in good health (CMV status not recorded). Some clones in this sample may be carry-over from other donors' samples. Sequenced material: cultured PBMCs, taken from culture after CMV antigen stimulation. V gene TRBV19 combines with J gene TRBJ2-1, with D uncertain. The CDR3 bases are TGTGCCAGTAGTATGGTAGGTGGTGAGCAGTTCTTC. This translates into CASSMVGGEQFF.